This entry concerns a single T cell receptor (beta chain). The source of the sample is a study of blood T cell repertoires in COVID-19. Sequencing used immunoSEQ multiplex PCR; TCRdb keeps in-frame clones, though not all of them. The sample lists hundreds of thousands of clones, about nine tenths seen once, with around 7.2% in the top ten. Sequenced: peripheral blood. This TCR came from a man aged 60 to 75 who had recovered from COVID-19.

CDR3 amino acids: CASSYLLAGGRTDTQYF. The CDR3 coding sequence is TGCGCCAGCAGCTATTTACTAGCGGGGGGGCGAACAGATACGCAGTATTTT. The chain joins TRBV5-1 to TRBJ2-3; TRBD2 matches 13 bases. Germline values: CDR1 SGHRS, CDR2 YFSETQ. The ends lost 3 bases at V and 3 bases at J; junction bases unmatched: 7. The CDR3 totals 17 residues.